This T cell receptor (beta chain) was sequenced for a study of T cells in localized non-small cell lung cancer. Germline V CDR1 and CDR2: SNHLY, FYNNEI. With V trimmed by 2 bases and J by 4 bases, 11 bases remained unmatched. The CDR3 covers 16 residues. Profiled with immunoSEQ multiplex PCR; TCRdb holds only in-frame clones, not every one. The sample includes about 34,000 clones, more than 75% of them seen just once. The sequence came from a male donor aged 60 or over with stage II squamous cell lung carcinoma. The sequenced sample was peripheral blood, obtained before any cancer treatment. The chain employs TRBV2 and TRBJ2-7; 7 nucleotides match TRBD2. This CDR3 is CASSESGEGIGYEQYF. The CDR3 nucleotides read TGTGCCAGCAGTGAATCGGGGGAGGGGATCGGGTACGAGCAGTACTTC.